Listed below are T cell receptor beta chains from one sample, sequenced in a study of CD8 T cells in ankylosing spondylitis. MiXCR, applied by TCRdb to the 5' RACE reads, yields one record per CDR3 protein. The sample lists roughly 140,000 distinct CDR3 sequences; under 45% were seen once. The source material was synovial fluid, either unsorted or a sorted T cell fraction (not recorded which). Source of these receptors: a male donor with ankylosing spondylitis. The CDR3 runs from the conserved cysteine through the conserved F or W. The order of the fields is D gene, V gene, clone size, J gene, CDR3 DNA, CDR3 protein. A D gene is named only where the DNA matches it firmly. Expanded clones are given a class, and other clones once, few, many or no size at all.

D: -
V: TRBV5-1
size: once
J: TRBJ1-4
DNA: TGCGCCAGCAGCTTGGTGGCAGGGTTTGGAAAACTGTTTTTT
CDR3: CASSLVAGFGKLFF

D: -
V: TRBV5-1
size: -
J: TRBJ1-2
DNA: TGCGCCAGCAACTCACGCCCACAGGACACGCACGTCTATGGCTACACCTTC
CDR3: CASNSRPQDTHVYGYTF

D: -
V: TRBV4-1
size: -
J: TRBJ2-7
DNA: TGCGCCAGCAGCCATCACCCGACTAGGTCCTACGAGCAGTACTTC
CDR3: CASSHHPTRSYEQYF

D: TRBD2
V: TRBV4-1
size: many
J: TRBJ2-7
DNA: TGCGCCAGCAGCGGACTAGCTTCCGGCTCCTACGAGCAGTACTTC
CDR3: CASSGLASGSYEQYF

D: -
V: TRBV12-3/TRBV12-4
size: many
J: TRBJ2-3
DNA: TGTGCCAGCAGGGGTTTGACAGATACGCAGTATTTT
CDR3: CASRGLTDTQYF

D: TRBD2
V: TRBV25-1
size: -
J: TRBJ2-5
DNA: TGTGCCAGCAGTGAATTCCAGGGACTAGCCAGAGAGACCCAGTACTTC
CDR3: CASSEFQGLARETQYF

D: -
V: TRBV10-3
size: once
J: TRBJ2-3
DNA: TGTGCCATCAGTGAGCTCGCCACAGATACGCAGTATTTT
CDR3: CAISELATDTQYF

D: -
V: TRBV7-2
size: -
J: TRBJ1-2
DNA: TGTGCCAGCAGCTTAGAGGGTGGGCACTATGGCTACACCTTC
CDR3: CASSLEGGHYGYTF

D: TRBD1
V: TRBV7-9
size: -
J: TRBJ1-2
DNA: TGTGCCAGCAGACATACAGGGGGCGACGGCTACACCTTC
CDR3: CASRHTGGDGYTF

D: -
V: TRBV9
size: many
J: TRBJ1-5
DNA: TGTGCCAGCAGCGTGGGAGGCCCTAATCAGCCCCAGCATTTT
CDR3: CASSVGGPNQPQHF

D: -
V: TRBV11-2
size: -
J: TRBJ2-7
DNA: TGTGCCAGCAGCTCAATCCTGGGGAGTAGTCCCTACGAGCAGTACTTC
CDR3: CASSSILGSSPYEQYF

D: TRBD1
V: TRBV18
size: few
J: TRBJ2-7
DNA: TGTGCCAGCTCACCCCGGACAGGGCGCTACGAGCAGTACTTC
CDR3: CASSPRTGRYEQYF

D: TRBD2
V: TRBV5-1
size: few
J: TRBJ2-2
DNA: TGCGCCAGCAGCTGGACTAGCACCTCCAAGAACACCGGGGAGCTGTTTTTT
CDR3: CASSWTSTSKNTGELFF

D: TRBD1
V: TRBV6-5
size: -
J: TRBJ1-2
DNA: TGTGCCAGCAGTTCTGGGACAGTGTATGGCTACACCTTC
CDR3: CASSSGTVYGYTF

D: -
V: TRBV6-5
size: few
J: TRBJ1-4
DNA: TGTGCCAGCAGTTACTGGCCCTTTAATGAAAAACTGTTTTTT
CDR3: CASSYWPFNEKLFF

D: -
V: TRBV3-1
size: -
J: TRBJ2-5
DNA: TGTGCCAGCAGCCATGGACGGCGTCCCCCGGTGGAGACCCAGTACTTC
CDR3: CASSHGRRPPVETQYF

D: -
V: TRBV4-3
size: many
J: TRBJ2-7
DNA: TGCGCCAGCAGCCAAGGTCCCCTCGGTGAGAACTACGAGCAGTACTTC
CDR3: CASSQGPLGENYEQYF

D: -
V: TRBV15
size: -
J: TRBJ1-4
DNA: TGTGCCACCATCCCAAGCGGCAGAATGAATGAAAAACTGTTTTTT
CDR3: CATIPSGRMNEKLFF

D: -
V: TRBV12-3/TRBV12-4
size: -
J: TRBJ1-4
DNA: TGTGCCAGCAGTTTGTGGGGCGAAAAACTGTTTTTT
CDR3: CASSLWGEKLFF

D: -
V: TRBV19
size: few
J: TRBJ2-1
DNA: TGTGCCAGTAGTATACGGTCCCCCTACAATGAGCAGTTCTTC
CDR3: CASSIRSPYNEQFF

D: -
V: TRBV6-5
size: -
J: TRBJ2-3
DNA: TGTGCCAGCAGCTCCTCTGATAGGGAACGGGACCTAGATACGCAGTATTTT
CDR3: CASSSSDRERDLDTQYF

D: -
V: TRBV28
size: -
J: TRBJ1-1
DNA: TGTGCCAGCAGTTTTACCTCCGTGAACACTGAAGCTTTCTTT
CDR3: CASSFTSVNTEAFF

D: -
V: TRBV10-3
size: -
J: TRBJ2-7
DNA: TGTGCCACCTCAGACTACCAGAGCTCCTACGAGCAGTACTTC
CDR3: CATSDYQSSYEQYF

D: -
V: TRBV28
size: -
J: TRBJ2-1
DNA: TGTGCCAGCAGTTCCGTGTTGGAATTGGGGCAGTTCTTC
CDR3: CASSSVLELGQFF

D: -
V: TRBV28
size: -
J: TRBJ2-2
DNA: TGTGCCAGCAGCTTCACGGACAGGAACACCGGGGAGCTGTTTTTT
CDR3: CASSFTDRNTGELFF

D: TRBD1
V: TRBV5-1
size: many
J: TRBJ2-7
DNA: TGCGCCAGCAGCTTGGCCCTGACAGGGATCTCCTACGAGCAGTACTTC
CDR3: CASSLALTGISYEQYF

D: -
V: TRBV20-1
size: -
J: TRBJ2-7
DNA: TGCAGTGCTAGCGGCTGGCCCCCTCGGGAGCAGTACTTC
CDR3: CSASGWPPREQYF

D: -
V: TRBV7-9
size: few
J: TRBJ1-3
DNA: TGTGCCAGCAGCGACTCGCCAGTAAACTCTGGAAACACCATATATTTT
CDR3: CASSDSPVNSGNTIYF

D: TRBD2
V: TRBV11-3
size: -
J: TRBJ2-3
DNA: TGTGCCAGCAGGGGCCTTAGCGGGGGCACAGATACGCAGTATTTT
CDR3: CASRGLSGGTDTQYF

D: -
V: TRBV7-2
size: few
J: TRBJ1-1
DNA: TGTGCCAGCAGCTCCGACATGTTAGGTGAAGCTTTCTTT
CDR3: CASSSDMLGEAFF

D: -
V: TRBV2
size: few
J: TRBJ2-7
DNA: TGTGCCAGCAGTGAATTGGGGGGGACATACGAGCAGTACTTC
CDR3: CASSELGGTYEQYF

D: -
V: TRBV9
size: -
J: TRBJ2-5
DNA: TGTGCCAGCAGCGTATTCGAGGGGGAGACCCAGTACTTC
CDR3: CASSVFEGETQYF

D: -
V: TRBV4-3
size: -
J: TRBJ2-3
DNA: TGCGCCAGCAGCCAAGAGGAGGTCAGCACAGATACGCAGTATTTT
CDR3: CASSQEEVSTDTQYF

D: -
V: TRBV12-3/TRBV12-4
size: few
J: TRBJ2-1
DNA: TGTGCCAGCACCGCATCCTTCGGGGATGAGCAGTTCTTC
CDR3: CASTASFGDEQFF

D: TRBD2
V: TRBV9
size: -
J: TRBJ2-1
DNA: TGTGCCAGCAGCCTCCAAGGAGCGGGAGGCCGGGGTGAGCAGTTCTTC
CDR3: CASSLQGAGGRGEQFF

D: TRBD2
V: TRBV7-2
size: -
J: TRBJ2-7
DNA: TGTGCCAGCAGCTTAGGTCCGGGGGGATACGAGCAGTACTTC
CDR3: CASSLGPGGYEQYF

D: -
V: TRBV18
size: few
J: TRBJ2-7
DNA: TGTGCCAGCTCACCATTGGTGAGGGACTACGAGCAGTACTTC
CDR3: CASSPLVRDYEQYF

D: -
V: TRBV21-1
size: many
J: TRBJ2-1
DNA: TGTGCCAGCAGCACGGCCCTAGCGGACTCCTACAATGAGCAGTTCTTC
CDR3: CASSTALADSYNEQFF

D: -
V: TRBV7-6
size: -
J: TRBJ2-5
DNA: TGTGCCAGCAGCTTATACCCTGAATGGGAGACCCAGTACTTC
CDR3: CASSLYPEWETQYF

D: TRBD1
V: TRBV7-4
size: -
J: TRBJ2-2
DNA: TGTGCCAGCAGCTTCGTCCCTGCTGAATCACCGGGACAGCCCCGGAGGTTTCACACCGGGGAGCTGTTTTTT
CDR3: CASSFVPAESPGQPRRFHTGELFF

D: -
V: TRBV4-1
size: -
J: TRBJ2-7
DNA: TGCGCCAGCAGCCCAGCGCCGGGGAGCTCCTACGAGCAGTACTTC
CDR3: CASSPAPGSSYEQYF

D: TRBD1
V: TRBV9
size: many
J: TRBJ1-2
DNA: TGTGCCAGCAGCGTAGGAGCAGGGGGCTATGGCTACACCTTC
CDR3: CASSVGAGGYGYTF

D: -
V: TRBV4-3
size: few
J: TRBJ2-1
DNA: TGCGCCAGCAGCCGATATCGGGGAGGGGGCGCCCCTAATGAGCAGTTCTTC
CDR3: CASSRYRGGGAPNEQFF

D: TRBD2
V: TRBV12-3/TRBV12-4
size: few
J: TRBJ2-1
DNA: TGTGCCAGCAGTTCGAACATAGTGACTAGCGGGCCACTCAAGGGTAATGAGCAGTTCTTC
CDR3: CASSSNIVTSGPLKGNEQFF

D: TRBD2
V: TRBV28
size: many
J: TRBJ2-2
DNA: TGTGCCAGCAGTACTAGCGAGGGAGTCGTTTTCACCGGGGAGCTGTTTTTT
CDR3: CASSTSEGVVFTGELFF

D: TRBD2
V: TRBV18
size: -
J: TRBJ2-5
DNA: TGTGCCAGCTCAACTAGGACTAGCGGGGGGAAAGAGACCCAGTACTTC
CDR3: CASSTRTSGGKETQYF

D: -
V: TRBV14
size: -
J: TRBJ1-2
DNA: TGTGCCAGCAGCCGGAGGTGGTGGGACTATGGCTACACCTTC
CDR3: CASSRRWWDYGYTF

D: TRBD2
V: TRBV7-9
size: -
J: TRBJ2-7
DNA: TGTGCCAGCAGCTCCCTTGCTAGCGGGAGTTTCGACGAGCAGTACTTC
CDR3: CASSSLASGSFDEQYF

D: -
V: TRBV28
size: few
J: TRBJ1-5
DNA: TGTGCCAGCAGTTTCGGGGCTGGGGGTTACAATCAGCCCCAGCATTTT
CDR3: CASSFGAGGYNQPQHF

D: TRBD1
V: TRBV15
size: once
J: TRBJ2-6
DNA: TGTGCCACCAGCAATACAGGGGGCGCTGGGGCCAACGTCCTGACTTTC
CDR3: CATSNTGGAGANVLTF

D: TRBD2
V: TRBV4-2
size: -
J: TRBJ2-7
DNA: TGTGCCAGCAGCCAAGTCTGGACTAGTCGGCTTTACGAGCAGTACTTC
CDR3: CASSQVWTSRLYEQYF

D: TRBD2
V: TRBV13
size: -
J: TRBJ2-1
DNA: TGTGCCAGCAGCTTTGCGGGAGGGGTCTACAGTGAGCAGTTCTTC
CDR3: CASSFAGGVYSEQFF

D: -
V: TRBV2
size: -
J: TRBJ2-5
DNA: TGTGCCAGCAGTGAAACGTTCGGTAGTGGGGTGGAGACCCAGTACTTC
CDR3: CASSETFGSGVETQYF

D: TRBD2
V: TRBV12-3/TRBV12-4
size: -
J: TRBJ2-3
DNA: TGTGCCAGCAGTTCCCCTAGCGGGAGGGTAACAGATACGCAGTATTTT
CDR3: CASSSPSGRVTDTQYF

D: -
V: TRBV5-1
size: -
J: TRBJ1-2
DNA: TGCGCCAGCAGCGGGGACGACTATGGCTACACCTTC
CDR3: CASSGDDYGYTF

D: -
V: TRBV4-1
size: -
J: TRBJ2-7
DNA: TGCGCCAGCAGCAACCCTCAGCGGCCTCCCTACGAGCAGTACTTC
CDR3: CASSNPQRPPYEQYF

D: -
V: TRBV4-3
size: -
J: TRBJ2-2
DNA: TGCGCCAGCAGCCAAGATTTTTTGGAGTGGGACACCGGGGAGCTGTTTTTT
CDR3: CASSQDFLEWDTGELFF

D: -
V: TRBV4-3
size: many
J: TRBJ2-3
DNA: TGCGCCAGCAGCCAGAGCTGGGGCAGCGGAGATACGCAGTATTTT
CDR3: CASSQSWGSGDTQYF

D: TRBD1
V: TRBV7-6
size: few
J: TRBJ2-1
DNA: TGTGCCAGCAGCCCCGGACAGGGCGCTAATGAGCAGTTCTTC
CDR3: CASSPGQGANEQFF

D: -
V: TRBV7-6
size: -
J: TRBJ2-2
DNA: TGTGCCAGCAGCTCCCCCAGGGAGAGCAACACCGGGGAGCTGTTTTTT
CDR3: CASSSPRESNTGELFF